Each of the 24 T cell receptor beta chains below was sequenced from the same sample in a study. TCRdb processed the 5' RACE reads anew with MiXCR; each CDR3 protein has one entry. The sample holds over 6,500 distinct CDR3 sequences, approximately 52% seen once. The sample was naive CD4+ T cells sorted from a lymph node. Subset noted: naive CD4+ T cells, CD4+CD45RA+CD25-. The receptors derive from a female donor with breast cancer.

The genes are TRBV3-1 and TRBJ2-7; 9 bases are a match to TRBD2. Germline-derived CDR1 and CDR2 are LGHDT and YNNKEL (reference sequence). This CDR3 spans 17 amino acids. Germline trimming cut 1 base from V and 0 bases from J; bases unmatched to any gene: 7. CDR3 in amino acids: CASSQGYSGSPSYEQYF. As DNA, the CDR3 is TGTGCCAGCAGCCAAGGCTATAGCGGGAGCCCCTCCTACGAGCAGTACTTC.

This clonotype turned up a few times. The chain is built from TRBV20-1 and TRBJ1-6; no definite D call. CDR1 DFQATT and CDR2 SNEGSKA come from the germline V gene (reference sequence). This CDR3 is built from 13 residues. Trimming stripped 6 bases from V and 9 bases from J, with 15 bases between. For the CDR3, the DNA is TGCAGTGCCAGCACCCACGTCGGTTCACCCCTCCACTTT. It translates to CSASTHVGSPLHF.

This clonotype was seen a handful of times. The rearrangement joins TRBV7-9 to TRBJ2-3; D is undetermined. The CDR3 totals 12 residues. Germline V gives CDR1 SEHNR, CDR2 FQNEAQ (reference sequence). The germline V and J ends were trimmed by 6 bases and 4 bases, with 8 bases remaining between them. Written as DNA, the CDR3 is TGTGCCAGCAGTTTCTCAGCAGATACGCAGTATTTT. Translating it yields CASSFSADTQYF.

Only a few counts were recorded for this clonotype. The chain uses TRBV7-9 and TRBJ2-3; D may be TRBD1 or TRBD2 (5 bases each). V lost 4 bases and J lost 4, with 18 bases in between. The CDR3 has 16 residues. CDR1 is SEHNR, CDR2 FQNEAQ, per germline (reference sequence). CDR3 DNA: TGTGCCAGCAGCTCGGGAACGGGGCCCAGGGCAGATACGCAGTATTTT. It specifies CASSSGTGPRADTQYF.

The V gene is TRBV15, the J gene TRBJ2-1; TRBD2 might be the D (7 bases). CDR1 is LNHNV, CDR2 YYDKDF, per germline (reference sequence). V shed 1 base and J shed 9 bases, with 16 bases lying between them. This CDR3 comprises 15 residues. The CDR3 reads CATSRVWGGQSEQFF. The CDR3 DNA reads TGTGCCACCAGCAGAGTTTGGGGGGGCCAAAGTGAGCAGTTCTTC.

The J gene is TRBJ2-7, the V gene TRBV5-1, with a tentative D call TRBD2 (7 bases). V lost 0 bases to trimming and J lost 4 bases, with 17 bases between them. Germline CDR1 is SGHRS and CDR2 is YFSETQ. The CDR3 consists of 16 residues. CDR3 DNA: TGCGCCAGCAGCTTGGCGGATGGGGGGGCGGAGTACGAGCAGTACTTC. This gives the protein CASSLADGGAEYEQYF.

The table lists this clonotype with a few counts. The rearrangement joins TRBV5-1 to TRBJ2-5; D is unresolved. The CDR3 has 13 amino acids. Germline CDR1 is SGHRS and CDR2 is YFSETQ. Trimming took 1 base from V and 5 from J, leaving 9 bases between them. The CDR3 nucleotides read TGCGCCAGCAGCTTGAGTCCTGGGGAGACCCAGTACTTC. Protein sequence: CASSLSPGETQYF. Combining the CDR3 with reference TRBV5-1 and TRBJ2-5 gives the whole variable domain KAGVTQTPRYLIKTRGQQVTLSCSPISGHRSVSWYQQTPGQGLQFLFEYFSETQRNKGNFPGRFSGRQFSNSRSEMNVSTLELGDSALYLCASSLSPGETQYFGPGTRLLVL.

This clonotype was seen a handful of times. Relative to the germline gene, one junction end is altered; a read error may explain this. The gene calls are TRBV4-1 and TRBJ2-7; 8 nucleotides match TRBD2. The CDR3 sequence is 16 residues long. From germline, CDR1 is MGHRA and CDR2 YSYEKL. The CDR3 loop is CASSRMASGYSYVQYF. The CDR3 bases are TGCGCCAGCAGTCGCATGGCTAGCGGGTACTCCTACGTGCAGTACTTC.

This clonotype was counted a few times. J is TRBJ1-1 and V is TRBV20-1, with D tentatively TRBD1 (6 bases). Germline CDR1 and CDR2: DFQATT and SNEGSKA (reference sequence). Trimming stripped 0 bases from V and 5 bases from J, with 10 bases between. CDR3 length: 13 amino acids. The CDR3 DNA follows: TGCAGTGCTAGAGATGGGAGGGGGACTGAAGCTTTCTTT. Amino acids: CSARDGRGTEAFF.

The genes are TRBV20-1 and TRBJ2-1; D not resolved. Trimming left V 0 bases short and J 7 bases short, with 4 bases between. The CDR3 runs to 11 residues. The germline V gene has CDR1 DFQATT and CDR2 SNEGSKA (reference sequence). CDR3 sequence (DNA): TGCAGTGCTAGAGAACAAAATGAGCAGTTCTTC. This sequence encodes CSAREQNEQFF.

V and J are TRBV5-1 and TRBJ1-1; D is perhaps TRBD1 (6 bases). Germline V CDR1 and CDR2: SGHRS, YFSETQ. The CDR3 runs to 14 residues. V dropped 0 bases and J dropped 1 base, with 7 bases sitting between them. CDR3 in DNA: TGCGCCAGCAGCTTGGGCAGGGGGAACACTGAAGCTTTCTTT. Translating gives CASSLGRGNTEAFF. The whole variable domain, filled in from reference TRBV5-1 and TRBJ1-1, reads KAGVTQTPRYLIKTRGQQVTLSCSPISGHRSVSWYQQTPGQGLQFLFEYFSETQRNKGNFPGRFSGRQFSNSRSEMNVSTLELGDSALYLCASSLGRGNTEAFFGQGTRLTVV.

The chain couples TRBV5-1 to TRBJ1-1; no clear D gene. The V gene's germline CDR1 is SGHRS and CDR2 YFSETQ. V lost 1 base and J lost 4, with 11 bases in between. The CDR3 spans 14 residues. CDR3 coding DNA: TGCGCCAGCAGCTTGCGTAACGAGGGCACTGAAGCTTTCTTT. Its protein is CASSLRNEGTEAFF.

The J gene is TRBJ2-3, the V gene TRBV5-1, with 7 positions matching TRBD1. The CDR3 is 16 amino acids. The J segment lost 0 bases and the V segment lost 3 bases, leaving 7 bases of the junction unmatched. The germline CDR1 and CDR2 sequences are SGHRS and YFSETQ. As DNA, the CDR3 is TGCGCCAGCAGCTCTACAGGGGATACTAGCACAGATACGCAGTATTTT. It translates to CASSSTGDTSTDTQYF.

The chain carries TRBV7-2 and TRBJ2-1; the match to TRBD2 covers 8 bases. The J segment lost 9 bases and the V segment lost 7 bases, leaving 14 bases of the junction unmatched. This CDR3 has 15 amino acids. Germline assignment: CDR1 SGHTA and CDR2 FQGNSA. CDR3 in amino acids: CASNPSGRWAGEQFF. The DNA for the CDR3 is TGTGCCAGCAACCCCAGCGGGAGATGGGCGGGTGAGCAGTTCTTC.

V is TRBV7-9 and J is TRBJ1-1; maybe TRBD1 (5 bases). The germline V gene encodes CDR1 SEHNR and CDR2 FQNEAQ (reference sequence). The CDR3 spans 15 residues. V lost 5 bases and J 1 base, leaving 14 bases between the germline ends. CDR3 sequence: CASSLLGTANTEAFF. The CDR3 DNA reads TGTGCCAGCAGCCTTCTCGGGACTGCGAACACTGAAGCTTTCTTT.

The DNA of the CDR3 is TGCGCCAGCAGCTTACTAGCGCGTACCTACGAGCAGTACTTC. Its protein is CASSLLARTYEQYF. The chain joins TRBV5-1 to TRBJ2-7, with 7 bases aligning to TRBD2. This CDR3 contains 14 residues. V trimming: 2 bases; J trimming: 2 bases; junction bases outside the gene matches: 4. Germline CDR1 reads SGHRS; CDR2 reads YFSETQ.

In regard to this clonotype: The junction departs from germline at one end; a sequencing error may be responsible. The CDR3 DNA reads TGCAGTGCCATCCTTGTCCCGGCCAGCTCCTACAACGAGCAGTTCTTC. Protein sequence: CSAILVPASSYNEQFF. The genes are TRBV20-1 and TRBJ2-1, with D unclear. CDR3 length equals 16 residues. The germline gives CDR1 DFQATT, CDR2 SNEGSKA (reference sequence).

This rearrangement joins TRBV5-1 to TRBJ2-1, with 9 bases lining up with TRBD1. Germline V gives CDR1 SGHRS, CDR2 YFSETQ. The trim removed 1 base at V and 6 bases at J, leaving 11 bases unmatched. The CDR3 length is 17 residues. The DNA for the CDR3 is TGCGCCAGCAGCTTGAAAACCCCCGGGACAGGGTTCAATGAGCAGTTCTTC. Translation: CASSLKTPGTGFNEQFF.

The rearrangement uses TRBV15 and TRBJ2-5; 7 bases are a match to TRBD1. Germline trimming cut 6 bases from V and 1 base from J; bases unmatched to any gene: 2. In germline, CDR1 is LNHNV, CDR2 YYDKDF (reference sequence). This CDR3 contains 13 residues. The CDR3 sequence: CATRTGSQETQYF. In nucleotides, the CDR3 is TGTGCCACCAGGACAGGGTCCCAAGAGACCCAGTACTTC. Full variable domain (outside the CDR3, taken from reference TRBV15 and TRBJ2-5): DAMVIQNPRYQVTQFGKPVTLSCSQTLNHNVMYWYQQKSSQAPKLLFHYYDKDFNNEADTPDNFQSRRPNTSFCFLDIRSPGLGDTAMYLCATRTGSQETQYFGPGTRLLVL.

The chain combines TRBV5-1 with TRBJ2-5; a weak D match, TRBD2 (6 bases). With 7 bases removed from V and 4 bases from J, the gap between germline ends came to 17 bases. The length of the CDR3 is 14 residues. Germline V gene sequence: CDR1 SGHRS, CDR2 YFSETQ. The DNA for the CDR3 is TGCGCCAGCGGCGCAGGGAGGCTGGGAGAGACCCAGTACTTC. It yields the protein CASGAGRLGETQYF.

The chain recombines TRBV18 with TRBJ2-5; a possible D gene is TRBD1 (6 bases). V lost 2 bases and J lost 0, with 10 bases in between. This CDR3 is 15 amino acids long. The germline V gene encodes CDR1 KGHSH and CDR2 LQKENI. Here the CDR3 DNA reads TGTGCCAGCTCACCAGTCAGGGGCCACCAAGAGACCCAGTACTTC. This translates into CASSPVRGHQETQYF.

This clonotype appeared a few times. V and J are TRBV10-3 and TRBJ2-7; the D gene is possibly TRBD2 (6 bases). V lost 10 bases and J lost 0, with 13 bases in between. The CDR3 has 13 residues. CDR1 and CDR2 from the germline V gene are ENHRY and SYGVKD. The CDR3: CATMPGLSYEQYF. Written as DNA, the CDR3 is TGTGCCACTATGCCGGGACTCTCCTACGAGCAGTACTTC.

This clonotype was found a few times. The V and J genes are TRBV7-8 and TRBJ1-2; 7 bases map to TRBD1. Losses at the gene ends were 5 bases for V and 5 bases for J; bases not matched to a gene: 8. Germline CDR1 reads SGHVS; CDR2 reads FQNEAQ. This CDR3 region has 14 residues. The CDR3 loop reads CASSQTGILYGYTF. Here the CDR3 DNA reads TGTGCCAGCAGCCAGACAGGGATTTTATATGGCTACACCTTC.

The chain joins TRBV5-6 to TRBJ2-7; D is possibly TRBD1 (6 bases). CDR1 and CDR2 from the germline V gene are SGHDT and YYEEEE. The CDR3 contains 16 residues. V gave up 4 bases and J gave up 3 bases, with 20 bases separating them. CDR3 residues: CASSTFLQGDRYEQYF. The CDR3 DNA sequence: TGTGCCAGCAGCACGTTCCTACAGGGAGATCGCTACGAGCAGTACTTC.